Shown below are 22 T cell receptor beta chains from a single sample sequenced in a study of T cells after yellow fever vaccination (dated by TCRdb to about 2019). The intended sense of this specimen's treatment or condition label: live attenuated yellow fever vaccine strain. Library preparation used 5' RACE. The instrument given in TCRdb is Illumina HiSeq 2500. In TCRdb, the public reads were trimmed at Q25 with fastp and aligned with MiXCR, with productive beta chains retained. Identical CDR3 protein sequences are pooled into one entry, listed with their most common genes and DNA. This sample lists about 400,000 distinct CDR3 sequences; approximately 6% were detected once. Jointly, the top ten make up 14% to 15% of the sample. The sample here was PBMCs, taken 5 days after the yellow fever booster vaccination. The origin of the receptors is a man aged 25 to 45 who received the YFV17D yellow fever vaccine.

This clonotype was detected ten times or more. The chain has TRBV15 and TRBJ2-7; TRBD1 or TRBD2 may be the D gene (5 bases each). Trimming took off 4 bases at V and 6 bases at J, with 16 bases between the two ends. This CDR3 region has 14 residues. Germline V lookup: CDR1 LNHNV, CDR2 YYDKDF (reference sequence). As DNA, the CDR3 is TGTGCCACCAGCATCCTGGGACCAAATTTCGAGCAGTACTTC. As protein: CATSILGPNFEQYF. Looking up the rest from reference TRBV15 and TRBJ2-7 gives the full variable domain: DAMVIQNPRYQVTQFGKPVTLSCSQTLNHNVMYWYQQKSSQAPKLLFHYYDKDFNNEADTPDNFQSRRPNTSFCFLDIRSPGLGDTAMYLCATSILGPNFEQYFGPGTRLTVT.

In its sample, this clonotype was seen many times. The chain's CDR3 is CASSSYGGDTQYF. CDR3 coding DNA: TGTGCCAGCAGCTCCTACGGAGGCGATACGCAGTATTTT. This chain links TRBV7-9 with TRBJ2-3; possibly TRBD2 for D (5 bases). This CDR3 has 13 amino acids. In germline, CDR1 is SEHNR, CDR2 FQNEAQ (reference sequence). Trimming stripped 4 bases from V and 6 bases from J, with 11 bases between.

In DNA form, the CDR3 reads TGTGCCAGCAGTTCCGGACTAGCGGGGAAAGAGACCCAGTACTTC. It codes for CASSSGLAGKETQYF. The rearrangement uses TRBV6-2 or TRBV6-3 and TRBJ2-5; 12 nucleotides align to TRBD2. The V segment lost 4 bases and the J segment 3 bases; nucleotides outside the gene matches: 3. CDR1 and CDR2 (germline): MNHEY, SVGEGT. CDR3 length equals 15 residues.

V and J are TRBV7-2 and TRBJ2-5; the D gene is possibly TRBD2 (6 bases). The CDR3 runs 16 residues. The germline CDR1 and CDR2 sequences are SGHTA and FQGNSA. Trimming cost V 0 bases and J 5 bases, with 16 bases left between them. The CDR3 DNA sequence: TGTGCCAGCAGCTTAGCCCAAAACCGGGACTTGGAGACCCAGTACTTC. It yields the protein CASSLAQNRDLETQYF.

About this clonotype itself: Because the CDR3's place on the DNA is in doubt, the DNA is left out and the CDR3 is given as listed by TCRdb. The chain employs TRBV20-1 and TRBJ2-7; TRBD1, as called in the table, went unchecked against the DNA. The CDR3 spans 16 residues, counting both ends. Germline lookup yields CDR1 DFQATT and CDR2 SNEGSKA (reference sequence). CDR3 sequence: CSARVAGGAFIYERYF.

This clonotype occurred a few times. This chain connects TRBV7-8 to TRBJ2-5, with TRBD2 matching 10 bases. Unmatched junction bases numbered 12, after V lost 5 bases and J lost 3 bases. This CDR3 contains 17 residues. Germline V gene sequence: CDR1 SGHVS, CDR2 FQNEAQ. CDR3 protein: CASSLQGLAGVEETQYF. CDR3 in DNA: TGTGCCAGCAGCCTCCAGGGGCTAGCGGGAGTCGAAGAGACCCAGTACTTC.

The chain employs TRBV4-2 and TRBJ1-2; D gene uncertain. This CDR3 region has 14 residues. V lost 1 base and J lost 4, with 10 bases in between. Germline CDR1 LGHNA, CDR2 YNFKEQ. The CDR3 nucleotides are TGTGCCAGCAGCCAAGTTTCTACTGCCTATGGCTACACCTTC. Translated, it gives CASSQVSTAYGYTF.

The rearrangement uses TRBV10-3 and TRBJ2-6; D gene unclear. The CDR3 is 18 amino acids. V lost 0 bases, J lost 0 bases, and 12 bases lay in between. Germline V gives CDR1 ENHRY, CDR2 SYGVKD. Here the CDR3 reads CAISESLFYDSGANVLTF. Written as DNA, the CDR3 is TGTGCCATCAGTGAGTCGCTGTTCTATGACTCTGGGGCCAACGTCCTGACTTTC.

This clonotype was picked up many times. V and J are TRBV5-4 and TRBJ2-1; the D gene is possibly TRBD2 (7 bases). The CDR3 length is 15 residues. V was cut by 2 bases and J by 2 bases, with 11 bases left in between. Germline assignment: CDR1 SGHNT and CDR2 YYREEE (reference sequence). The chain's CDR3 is CASSFGGGPYNEQFF. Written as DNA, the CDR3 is TGTGCCAGCAGCTTCGGCGGGGGCCCCTACAATGAGCAGTTCTTC.

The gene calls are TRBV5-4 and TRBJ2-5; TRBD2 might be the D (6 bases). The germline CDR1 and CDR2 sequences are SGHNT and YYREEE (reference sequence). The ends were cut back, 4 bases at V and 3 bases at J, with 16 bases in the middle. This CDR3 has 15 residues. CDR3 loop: CASSEVSRGKETQYF. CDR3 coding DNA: TGTGCCAGCAGCGAGGTGTCCCGGGGGAAAGAGACCCAGTACTTC.

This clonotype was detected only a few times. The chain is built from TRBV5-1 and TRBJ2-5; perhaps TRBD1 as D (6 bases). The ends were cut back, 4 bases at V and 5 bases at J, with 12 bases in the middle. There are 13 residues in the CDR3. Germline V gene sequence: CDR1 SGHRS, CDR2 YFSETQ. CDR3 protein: CASSVQGVETQYF. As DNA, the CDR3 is TGCGCCAGCAGCGTACAGGGTGTGGAGACCCAGTACTTC.

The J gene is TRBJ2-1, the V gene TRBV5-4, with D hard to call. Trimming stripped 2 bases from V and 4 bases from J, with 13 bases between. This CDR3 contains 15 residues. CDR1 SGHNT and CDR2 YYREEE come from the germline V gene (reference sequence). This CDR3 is CASSFRPRPYNEQFF. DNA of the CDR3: TGTGCCAGCAGCTTCCGCCCCAGGCCTTACAATGAGCAGTTCTTC.

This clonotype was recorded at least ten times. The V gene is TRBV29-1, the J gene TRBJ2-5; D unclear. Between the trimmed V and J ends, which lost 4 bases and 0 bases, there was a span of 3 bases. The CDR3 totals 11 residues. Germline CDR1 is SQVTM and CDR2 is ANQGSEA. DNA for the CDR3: TGCAGCGTTGCGTACCAAGAGACCCAGTACTTC. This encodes CSVAYQETQYF. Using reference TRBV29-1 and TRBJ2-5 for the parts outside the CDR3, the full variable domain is SAVISQKPSRDICQRGTSLTIQCQVDSQVTMMFWYRQQPGQSLTLIATANQGSEATYESGFVIDKFPISRPNLTFSTLTVSNMSPEDSSIYLCSVAYQETQYFGPGTRLLVL.

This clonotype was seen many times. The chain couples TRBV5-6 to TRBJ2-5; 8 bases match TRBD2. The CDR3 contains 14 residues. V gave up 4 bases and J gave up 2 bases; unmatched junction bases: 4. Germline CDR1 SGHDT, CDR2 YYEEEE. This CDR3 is CASSRGLEQETQYF. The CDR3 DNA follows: TGTGCCAGCAGCAGGGGACTAGAACAAGAGACCCAGTACTTC. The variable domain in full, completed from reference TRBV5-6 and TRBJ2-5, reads DAGVTQSPTHLIKTRGQQVTLRCSPKSGHDTVSWYQQALGQGPQFIFQYYEEEERQRGNFPDRFSGHQFPNYSSELNVNALLLGDSALYLCASSRGLEQETQYFGPGTRLLVL.

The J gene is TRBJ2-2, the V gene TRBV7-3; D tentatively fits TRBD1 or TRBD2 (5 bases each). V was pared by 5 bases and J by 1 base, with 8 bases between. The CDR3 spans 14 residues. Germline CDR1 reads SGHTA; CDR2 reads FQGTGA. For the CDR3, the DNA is TGTGCCAGCAGCGGGACCGTGAACACCGGGGAGCTGTTTTTT. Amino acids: CASSGTVNTGELFF.

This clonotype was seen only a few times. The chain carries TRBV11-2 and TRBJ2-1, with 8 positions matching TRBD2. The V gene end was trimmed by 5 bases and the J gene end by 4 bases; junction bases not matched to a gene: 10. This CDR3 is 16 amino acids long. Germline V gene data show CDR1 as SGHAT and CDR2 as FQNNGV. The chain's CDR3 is CASSPPGLGSYNEQFF. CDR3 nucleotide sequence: TGTGCCAGCAGCCCCCCGGGACTAGGATCGTACAATGAGCAGTTCTTC. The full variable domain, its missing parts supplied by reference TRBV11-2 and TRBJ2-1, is EAGVAQSPRYKIIEKRQSVAFWCNPISGHATLYWYQQILGQGPKLLIQFQNNGVVDDSQLPKDRFSAERLKGVDSTLKIQPAKLEDSAVYLCASSPPGLGSYNEQFFGPGTRLTVL.

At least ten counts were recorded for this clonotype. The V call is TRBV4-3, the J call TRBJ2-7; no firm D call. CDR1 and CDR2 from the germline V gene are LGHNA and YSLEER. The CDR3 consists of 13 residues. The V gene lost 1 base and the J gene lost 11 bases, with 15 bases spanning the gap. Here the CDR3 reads CASSQGAYEKEYF. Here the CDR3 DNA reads TGCGCCAGCAGCCAAGGTGCCTACGAGAAGGAGTACTTC.

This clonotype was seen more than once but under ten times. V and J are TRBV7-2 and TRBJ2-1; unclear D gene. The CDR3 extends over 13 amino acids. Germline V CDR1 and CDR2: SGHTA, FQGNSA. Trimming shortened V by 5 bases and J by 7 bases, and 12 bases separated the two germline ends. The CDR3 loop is CASSSPNRNEQFF. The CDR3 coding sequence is TGTGCCAGCAGCAGTCCAAACCGGAATGAGCAGTTCTTC.

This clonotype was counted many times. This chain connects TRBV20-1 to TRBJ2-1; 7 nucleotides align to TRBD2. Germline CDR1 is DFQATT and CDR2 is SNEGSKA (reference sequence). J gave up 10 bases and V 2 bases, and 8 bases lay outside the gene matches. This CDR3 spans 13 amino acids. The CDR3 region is CSARNGGSVEQFF. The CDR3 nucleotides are TGCAGTGCTAGAAATGGCGGGAGTGTCGAGCAGTTCTTC.

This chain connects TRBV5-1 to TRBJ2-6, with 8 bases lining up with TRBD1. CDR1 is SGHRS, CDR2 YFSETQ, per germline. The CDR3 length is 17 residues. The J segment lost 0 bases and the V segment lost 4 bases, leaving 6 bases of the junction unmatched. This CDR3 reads CASSPQGESSGANVLTF. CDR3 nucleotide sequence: TGCGCCAGCAGCCCACAGGGGGAGAGCTCTGGGGCCAACGTCCTGACTTTC. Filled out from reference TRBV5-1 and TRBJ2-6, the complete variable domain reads KAGVTQTPRYLIKTRGQQVTLSCSPISGHRSVSWYQQTPGQGLQFLFEYFSETQRNKGNFPGRFSGRQFSNSRSEMNVSTLELGDSALYLCASSPQGESSGANVLTFGAGSRLTVL.

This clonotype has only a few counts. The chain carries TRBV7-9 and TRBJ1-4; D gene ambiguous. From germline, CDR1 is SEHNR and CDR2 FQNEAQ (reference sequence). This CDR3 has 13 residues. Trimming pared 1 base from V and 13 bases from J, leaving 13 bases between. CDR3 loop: CASSLGPPWGLFF. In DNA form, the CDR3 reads TGTGCCAGCAGCTTAGGTCCGCCGTGGGGACTGTTTTTT. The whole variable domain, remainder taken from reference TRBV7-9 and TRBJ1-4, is DTGVSQNPRHKITKRGQNVTFRCDPISEHNRLYWYRQTLGQGPEFLTYFQNEAQLEKSRLLSDRFSAERPKGSFSTLEIQRTEQGDSAMYLCASSLGPPWGLFFGSGTQLSVL.

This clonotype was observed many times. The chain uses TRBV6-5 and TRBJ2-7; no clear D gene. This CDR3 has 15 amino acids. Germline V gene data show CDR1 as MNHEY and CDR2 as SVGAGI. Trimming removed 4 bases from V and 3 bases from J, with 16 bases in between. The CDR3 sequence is CASSSSPRGSYEQYF. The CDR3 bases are TGTGCCAGCAGTTCTTCCCCTCGCGGTAGCTACGAGCAGTACTTC.